Presented here are 2 T cell receptor beta chains from one specimen sequenced in a study of response to subunit inactivated influenza vaccine. From the RT-PCR reads, TCRdb called clonotypes with MiXCR, one entry per CDR3 protein. The top ten clones hold approximately 7% of a sample with 550,000 to 800,000 distinct CDR3 sequences, about 15% of them seen once. Specimen: PBMCs from blood, collected around 15 days before vaccination. The receptors originated from a man aged 50 or older who received an inactivated influenza vaccine.

The rearrangement joins TRBV23-1 to TRBJ2-1, with D possibly being TRBD1 (6 bases). TRBV23-1 is reported as an ORF; its role is uncertain. V was pared by 0 bases and J by 3 bases, with 18 bases between. CDR3 length equals 18 residues. The CDR3: CASSQSTGFGFHYNEQFF. CDR3 bases: TGCGCCAGCAGTCAATCAACAGGGTTTGGCTTCCACTACAATGAGCAGTTCTTC.

The chain uses TRBV9 and TRBJ1-4; maybe TRBD1 (5 bases). This CDR3 comprises 13 residues. With 4 bases removed from V and 8 bases from J, the gap between germline ends came to 12 bases. The germline gives CDR1 SGDLS, CDR2 YYNGEE. The CDR3: CASSRGSDEKLFF. The CDR3 DNA follows: TGTGCCAGCAGCCGGGGGAGTGACGAAAAACTGTTTTTT.